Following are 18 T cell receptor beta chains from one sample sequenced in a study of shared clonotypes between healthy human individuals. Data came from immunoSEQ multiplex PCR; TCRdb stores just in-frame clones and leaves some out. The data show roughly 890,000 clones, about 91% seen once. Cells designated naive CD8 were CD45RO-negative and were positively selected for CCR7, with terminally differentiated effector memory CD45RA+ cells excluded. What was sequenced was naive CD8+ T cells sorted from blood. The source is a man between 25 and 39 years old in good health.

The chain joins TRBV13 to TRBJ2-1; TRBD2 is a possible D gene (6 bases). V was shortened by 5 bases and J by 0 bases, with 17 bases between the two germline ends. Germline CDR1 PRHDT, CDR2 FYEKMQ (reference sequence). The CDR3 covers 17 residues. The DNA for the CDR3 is TGTGCCAGCAGCCCCCTGGTGGACGGGAGCTCCTACAATGAGCAGTTCTTC. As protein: CASSPLVDGSSYNEQFF.

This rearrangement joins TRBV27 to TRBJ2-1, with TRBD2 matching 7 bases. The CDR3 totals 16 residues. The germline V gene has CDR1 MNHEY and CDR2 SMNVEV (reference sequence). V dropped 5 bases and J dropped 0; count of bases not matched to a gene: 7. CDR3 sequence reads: CASSASSGSSYNEQFF. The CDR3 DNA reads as TGTGCCAGCAGTGCGTCTAGCGGCAGCTCCTACAATGAGCAGTTCTTC.

For the CDR3, the DNA is TGTGCCAGCAGCTTGGGACTAAGCAATCAGCCCCAGCATTTT. It is translated as CASSLGLSNQPQHF. This chain connects TRBV5-5 to TRBJ1-5; D remains unclear. The CDR3 is 14 residues long. Trimming pared 0 bases from V and 1 base from J, leaving 5 bases between. Germline loops: CDR1 SGHKS, CDR2 YYEKEE (reference sequence).

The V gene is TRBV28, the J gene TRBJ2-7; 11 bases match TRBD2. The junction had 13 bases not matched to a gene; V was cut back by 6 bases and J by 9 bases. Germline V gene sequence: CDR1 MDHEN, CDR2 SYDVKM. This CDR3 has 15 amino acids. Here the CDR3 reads CASSLVVAGGPGQYF. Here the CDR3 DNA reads TGTGCCAGCAGCCTGGTAGTAGCGGGAGGGCCTGGGCAGTACTTC.

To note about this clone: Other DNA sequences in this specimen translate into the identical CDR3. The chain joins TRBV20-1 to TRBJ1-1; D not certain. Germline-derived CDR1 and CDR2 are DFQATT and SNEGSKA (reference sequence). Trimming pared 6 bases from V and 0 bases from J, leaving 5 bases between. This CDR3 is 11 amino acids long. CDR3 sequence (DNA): TGCAGTGCAGGTCTGAACACTGAAGCTTTCTTT. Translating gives CSAGLNTEAFF.

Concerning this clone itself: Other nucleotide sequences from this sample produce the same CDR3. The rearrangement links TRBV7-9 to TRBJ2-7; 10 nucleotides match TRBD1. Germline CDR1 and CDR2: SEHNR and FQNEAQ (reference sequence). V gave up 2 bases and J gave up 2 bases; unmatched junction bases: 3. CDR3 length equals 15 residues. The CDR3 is CASSLLGTGAYEQYF. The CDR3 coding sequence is TGTGCCAGCAGCTTATTAGGGACAGGGGCCTACGAGCAGTACTTC. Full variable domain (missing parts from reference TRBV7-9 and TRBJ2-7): DTGVSQNPRHKITKRGQNVTFRCDPISEHNRLYWYRQTLGQGPEFLTYFQNEAQLEKSRLLSDRFSAERPKGSFSTLEIQRTEQGDSAMYLCASSLLGTGAYEQYFGPGTRLTVT.

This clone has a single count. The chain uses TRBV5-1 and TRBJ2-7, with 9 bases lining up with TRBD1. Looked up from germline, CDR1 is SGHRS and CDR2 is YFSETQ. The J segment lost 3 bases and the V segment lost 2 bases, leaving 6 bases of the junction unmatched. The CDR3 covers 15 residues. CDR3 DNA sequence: TGCGCCAGCAGCTTACACCGGGACAGGGTCTACGAGCAGTACTTC. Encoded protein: CASSLHRDRVYEQYF.

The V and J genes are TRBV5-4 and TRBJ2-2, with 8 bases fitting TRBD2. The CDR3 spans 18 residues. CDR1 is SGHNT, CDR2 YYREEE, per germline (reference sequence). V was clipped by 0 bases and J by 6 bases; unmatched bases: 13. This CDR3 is CASSLGQPGLAGAGELFF. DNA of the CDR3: TGTGCCAGCAGCTTGGGACAGCCTGGACTAGCCGGGGCCGGGGAGCTGTTTTTT.

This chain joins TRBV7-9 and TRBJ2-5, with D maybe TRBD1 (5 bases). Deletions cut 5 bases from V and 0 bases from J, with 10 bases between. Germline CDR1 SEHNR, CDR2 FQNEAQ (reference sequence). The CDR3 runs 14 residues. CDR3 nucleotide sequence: TGTGCCAGCAGCCCGGACACTAACCAAGAGACCCAGTACTTC. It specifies CASSPDTNQETQYF. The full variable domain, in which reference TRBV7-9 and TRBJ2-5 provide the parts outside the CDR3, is DTGVSQNPRHKITKRGQNVTFRCDPISEHNRLYWYRQTLGQGPEFLTYFQNEAQLEKSRLLSDRFSAERPKGSFSTLEIQRTEQGDSAMYLCASSPDTNQETQYFGPGTRLLVL.

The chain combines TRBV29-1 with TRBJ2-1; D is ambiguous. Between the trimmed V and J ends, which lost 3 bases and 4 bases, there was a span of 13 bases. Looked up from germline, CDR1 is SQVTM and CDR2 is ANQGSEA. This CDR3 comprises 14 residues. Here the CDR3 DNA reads TGCAGCGTTGAGCTTTCCACCTCTTACAATGAGCAGTTCTTC. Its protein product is CSVELSTSYNEQFF.

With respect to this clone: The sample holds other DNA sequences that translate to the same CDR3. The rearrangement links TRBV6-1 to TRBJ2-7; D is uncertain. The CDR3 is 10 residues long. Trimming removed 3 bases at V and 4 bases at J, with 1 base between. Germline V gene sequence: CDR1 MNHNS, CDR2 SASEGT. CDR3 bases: TGTGCCAGCAGTGATTACGAGCAGTACTTC. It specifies CASSDYEQYF.

The CDR3 reads CASSPGQGVYYGYTF. DNA of the CDR3: TGTGCCAGCAGTCCCGGGCAGGGGGTGTACTATGGCTACACCTTC. The chain uses TRBV27 and TRBJ1-2; 7 bases agree with TRBD1. The J segment lost 3 bases and the V segment lost 5 bases, leaving 9 bases of the junction unmatched. CDR3 length: 15 residues. CDR1 MNHEY and CDR2 SMNVEV come from the germline V gene (reference sequence).

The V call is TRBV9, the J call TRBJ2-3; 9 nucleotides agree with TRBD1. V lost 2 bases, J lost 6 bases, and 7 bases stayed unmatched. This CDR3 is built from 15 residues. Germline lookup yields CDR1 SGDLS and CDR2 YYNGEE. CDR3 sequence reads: CASSVTGGVADTQYF. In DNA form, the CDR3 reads TGTGCCAGCAGCGTGACAGGGGGAGTTGCGGATACGCAGTATTTT.

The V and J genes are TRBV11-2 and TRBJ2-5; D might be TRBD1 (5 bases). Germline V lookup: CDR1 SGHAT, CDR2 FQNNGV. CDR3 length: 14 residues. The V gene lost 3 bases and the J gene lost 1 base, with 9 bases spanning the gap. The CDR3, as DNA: TGTGCCAGCAGCTTGACAGTGTCCCAAGAGACCCAGTACTTC. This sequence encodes CASSLTVSQETQYF.

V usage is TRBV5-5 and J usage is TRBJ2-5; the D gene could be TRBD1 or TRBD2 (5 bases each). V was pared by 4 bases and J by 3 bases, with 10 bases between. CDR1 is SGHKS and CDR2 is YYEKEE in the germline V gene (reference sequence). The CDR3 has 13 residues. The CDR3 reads CASSPGRKETQYF. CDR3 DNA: TGTGCCAGCAGCCCGGGGCGGAAAGAGACCCAGTACTTC.

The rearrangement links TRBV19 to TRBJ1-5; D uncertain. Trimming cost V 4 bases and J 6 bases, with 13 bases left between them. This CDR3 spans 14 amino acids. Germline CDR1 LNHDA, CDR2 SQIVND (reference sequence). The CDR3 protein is CASSTPRHRQPQHF. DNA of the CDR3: TGTGCCAGTAGTACCCCCCGACATCGTCAGCCCCAGCATTTT.

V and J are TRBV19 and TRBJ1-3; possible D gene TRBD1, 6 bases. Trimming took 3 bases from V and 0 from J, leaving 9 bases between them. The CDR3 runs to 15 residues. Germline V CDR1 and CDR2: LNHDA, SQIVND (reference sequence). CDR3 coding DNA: TGTGCCAGTAGTATGACAGGAGGCTCTGGAAACACCATATATTTT. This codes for CASSMTGGSGNTIYF.

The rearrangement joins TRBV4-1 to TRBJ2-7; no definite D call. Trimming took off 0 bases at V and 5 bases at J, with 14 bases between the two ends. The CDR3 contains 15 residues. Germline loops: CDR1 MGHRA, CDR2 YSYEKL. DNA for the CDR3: TGCGCCAGCAGCCAAGAACGGTCATCAGGTGACGAGCAGTACTTC. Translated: CASSQERSSGDEQYF.